Listed here are 5 T cell receptor beta chains from one sample, sequenced in a study of shared clonotypes between healthy human individuals. Sequencing used immunoSEQ multiplex PCR; TCRdb keeps in-frame clones, though not all of them. Seen here are 1.4 million to 1.5 million clones, 95% to 97% observed once, and the top ten hold 1% to 1.5%. Sequences were obtained from naive CD4+ T cells sorted from blood. Subset: CD45RA+ positively selected. The receptors were gathered from a young man in good health.

The rearrangement uses TRBV2 and TRBJ2-7, with a tentative D call TRBD1 (6 bases). This CDR3 region has 14 residues. Trimming shortened V by 5 bases and J by 0 bases, and 11 bases separated the two germline ends. Germline CDR1 is SNHLY and CDR2 is FYNNEI. CDR3 region: CASSTQGNSYEQYF. The CDR3 region has the DNA TGTGCCAGCAGTACCCAGGGGAACTCCTACGAGCAGTACTTC.

This chain joins TRBV12-5 and TRBJ2-3; TRBD2 might be the D (5 bases). Germline CDR1 LGHNT, CDR2 FRNRAP. The germline V and J ends were trimmed by 1 base and 4 bases, with 9 bases remaining between them. The CDR3 sequence is 14 residues long. In nucleotides, the CDR3 is TGTGCTAGTGGTTTGGAGGGAGCGGCAGATACGCAGTATTTT. Residues: CASGLEGAADTQYF.

The chain has TRBV28 and TRBJ2-7; TRBD2 agrees at 12 bases. The CDR3 loop spans 15 amino acids. Germline V gene data show CDR1 as MDHEN and CDR2 as SYDVKM. The V and J ends lost 6 bases and 0 bases, in that order; junction bases with no gene match: 3. This CDR3 reads CASRRTSGTSYEQYF. The DNA of the CDR3 is TGTGCCAGCAGACGGACTAGCGGGACCTCCTACGAGCAGTACTTC.

This clone came up once. This sample also contains other DNA sequences that code for the same CDR3. The chain joins TRBV27 to TRBJ2-2; no reliable D call. Germline V lookup: CDR1 MNHEY, CDR2 SMNVEV (reference sequence). This CDR3 region has 14 residues. The V and J ends lost 3 bases and 1 base respectively, with 6 bases between them. The CDR3 loop is CASSFLQNTGELFF. The CDR3 coding sequence is TGTGCCAGCAGTTTCCTTCAGAACACCGGGGAGCTGTTTTTT.

The chain is built from TRBV5-1 and TRBJ2-5; D gene unclear. Germline CDR1 is SGHRS and CDR2 is YFSETQ. Trimming left V 0 bases short and J 5 bases short, with 14 bases between. This CDR3 has 15 residues. Here the CDR3 DNA reads TGCGCCAGCAGCTTGGCAGCCGCTCCTAAGGAGACCCAGTACTTC. Amino acids: CASSLAAAPKETQYF.